A selection of T cell receptor beta chains follows, all from one sample in a study of identical twins. TCRdb re-derived calls from the 5' RACE reads in MiXCR, one entry per CDR3 protein. Here the sample spans 400,000 to 500,000 distinct CDR3 sequences, about 18% being singletons. The source material was naive T cells sorted from blood. The receptors here all came from a man in his forties or fifties in good health. CDR3s include the opening cysteine and the closing phenylalanine or tryptophan. A D gene is named only where the DNA matches it firmly. Clone sizes are given selectively: once, few, many, or a class where the clone is expanded.

>TRBV28|.|.|TRBJ1-5
TGTGCCAGCAGGGCGGAGGTTTTCCGTAATCAGCCCCAGCATTTT
CASRAEVFRNQPQHF
>TRBV29-1|.|.|TRBJ1-2
TGCAGCGCCCGAAGTGCAGGCGGGAGGGGTGGCTACACCTTC
CSARSAGGRGGYTF
>TRBV27|.|TRBD2|TRBJ2-1
TGTGCCAGCAGTACGGGACTAGCGGGAGTTCAGCAGTTCTTC
CASSTGLAGVQQFF
>TRBV25-1|.|.|TRBJ1-6
TGTGCCAGCAGTTCAACAGGGAATCAAAATTCACCCCTCCACTTT
CASSSTGNQNSPLHF
>TRBV5-1|few|.|TRBJ1-1
TGCGCCAGCAGCTTGGCAGGGGAGAAAGGGACTGAAGCTTTCTTT
CASSLAGEKGTEAFF
>TRBV9|.|.|TRBJ2-1
TGTGCCAGCAGCGTAGGACTAGGTAATTACAATGAGCAGTTCTTC
CASSVGLGNYNEQFF
>TRBV28|few|.|TRBJ2-7
TGTGCCAGCAGTTGGGACACAACCTACGAGCAGTACTTC
CASSWDTTYEQYF
>TRBV12-3/TRBV12-4|.|.|TRBJ1-5
TGTGCCAGCAGCCAGGAGGGGGGGGGCCCAACCTGGCAGCCCCAGCATTTT
CASSQEGGGPTWQPQHF
>TRBV10-3|few|.|TRBJ2-2
TGTGCCATCAGTGAGTTTGAGGGCACCGGGGAGCTGTTTTTT
CAISEFEGTGELFF
>TRBV6-5|.|.|TRBJ2-5
TGTGCCAGCAGTTACTCGAGGGACCAAGAGACCCAGTACTTC
CASSYSRDQETQYF
>TRBV12-3/TRBV12-4|.|TRBD2|TRBJ2-7
TGTGCCAGCAGTTTCGGGCGGGGGAGCTTAAAGCAGTACTTC
CASSFGRGSLKQYF
>TRBV20-1|.|.|TRBJ2-1
TGCAGTGCTAGCCGCTCCTACAATGAGCAGTTCTTC
CSASRSYNEQFF
>TRBV4-1|.|.|TRBJ2-1
TGCGCCAGCAGCCACAAACTGGACAATGAGCAGTTCTTC
CASSHKLDNEQFF
>TRBV20-1|many|TRBD2|TRBJ2-1
TGCAGTGCCCGACGGGGGGACAATGAGCAGTTCTTC
CSARRGDNEQFF
>TRBV6-2/TRBV6-3|many|TRBD1|TRBJ1-1
TGTGCCAGCAGGGATACAGGGGGGTCCCTGAACACTGAAGCTTTCTTT
CASRDTGGSLNTEAFF
>TRBV9|few|TRBD1|TRBJ1-2
TGTGCCAGCAGCCCCCCGACAGGGAGAGGGTATGGCTACACCTTC
CASSPPTGRGYGYTF
>TRBV11-2|.|TRBD2|TRBJ2-3
TGTGCCAGCCTCGGGGGAGGGTCTTGGGCAGATACGCAGTATTTT
CASLGGGSWADTQYF
>TRBV28|.|TRBD2|TRBJ2-1
TGTGCCAGTCGGGGGCTAGCGGGAGACTTCTTC
CASRGLAGDFF
>TRBV7-2|few|TRBD1|TRBJ2-5
TGTGCCAGCAGCTCGGGACAGGGGGCAGAGACCCAGTACTTC
CASSSGQGAETQYF
>TRBV3-1|.|TRBD1|TRBJ2-7
TGTGCCAGCAACCGACAGGGTAAACCCTACGAGCAGTACTTC
CASNRQGKPYEQYF
>TRBV7-9|.|TRBD1|TRBJ1-5
TGTGCCAGCAGCGACAGGGGGTCAAATCAGCCCCAGCATTTT
CASSDRGSNQPQHF
>TRBV6-2/TRBV6-3|.|.|TRBJ2-7
TGTGCCAGCAGTGACCTAGTTTGGGAGCAGTACTTC
CASSDLVWEQYF
>TRBV6-4|few|TRBD1|TRBJ2-7
TGTGCCAGCAGTGAGGGGACAGGGGGCTTCTACGAGCAGTACTTC
CASSEGTGGFYEQYF
>TRBV11-2|.|TRBD2|TRBJ2-3
TGTGCCAGCAGCTCCCTATTTAGGACTAGCGGGGGGGTCACAGATACGCAGTATTTT
CASSSLFRTSGGVTDTQYF
>TRBV6-5|.|TRBD1|TRBJ1-2
TGTGCCAGCAGTTACTTCTCGGGACAGGGATTGCGGGGCGGCTACACCTTC
CASSYFSGQGLRGGYTF
>TRBV7-6|.|.|TRBJ2-2
TGTGCCAGCAGCGGATCATGGACCGGGGAGCTGTTTTTT
CASSGSWTGELFF
>TRBV14|few|.|TRBJ1-4
TGTGCCAGCAGCCGGACTTATAATGAAAAACTGTTTTTT
CASSRTYNEKLFF
>TRBV5-1|many|.|TRBJ2-7
TGCGCCAGCAGCTTGGAGGAAGCGGCTGCGTCTCCTGGGTACGAGCAGTACTTC
CASSLEEAAASPGYEQYF
>TRBV4-3|few|.|TRBJ1-4
TGCGCCAGCAGCCAAGACAGGGCTGAAAAACTGTTTTTT
CASSQDRAEKLFF
>TRBV4-1|many|TRBD2|TRBJ2-1
TGCGCCAGCAGCCCAGTAGCGGGGGGGCCCTACAATGAGCAGTTCTTC
CASSPVAGGPYNEQFF
>TRBV5-1|.|TRBD1|TRBJ2-7
TGCGCCAGCAGCTTGGTGACTGGGACAGGCTTCTCCTACGAGCAGTACTTC
CASSLVTGTGFSYEQYF
>TRBV29-1|many|TRBD2|TRBJ2-1
TGCAGCGTGGACCGGCCTCCCACGACTAGCGGCAATGAGCAGTTCTTC
CSVDRPPTTSGNEQFF
>TRBV20-1|many|.|TRBJ2-3
TGCAGTGCTTTACGGCCCGGCACAGATACGCAGTATTTT
CSALRPGTDTQYF
>TRBV5-1|many|.|TRBJ2-3
TGCGCCAGCAGTGGCGGGGGCACAGATACGCAGTATTTT
CASSGGGTDTQYF
>TRBV7-2|.|TRBD2|TRBJ2-7
TGTGCCAGCAGTTTTATAGCGGGAGGGCCAGACGAGCAGTACTTC
CASSFIAGGPDEQYF
>TRBV4-3|.|TRBD2|TRBJ2-1
TGCGCCAGCAGCCACGGACTAGCGGGGGGCTATGAGCAGTTCTTC
CASSHGLAGGYEQFF
>TRBV7-8|few|.|TRBJ2-7
TGTGCCAGCAGCCCCGGGGGCTACCAGAGCTCCTACGAGCAGTACTTC
CASSPGGYQSSYEQYF
>TRBV20-1|.|.|TRBJ2-4
TGCAGTGCTAGAGATCCCAGCCACCGGAACATTCAGTACTTC
CSARDPSHRNIQYF
>TRBV28|few|TRBD1|TRBJ2-1
TGTGCCAGCAGCATAGACAGGGGAATCAGGAATGAGCAGTTCTTC
CASSIDRGIRNEQFF
>TRBV6-5|many|TRBD1|TRBJ2-7
TGTGCCAGCAGTTACCCGGACAGGGGCTACGAGCAGTACTTC
CASSYPDRGYEQYF
>TRBV6-5|.|TRBD2|TRBJ2-5
TGTGCCAGCAGTTACTCGAATAGCGGGGGAAAGACCCAGTACTTC
CASSYSNSGGKTQYF
>TRBV20-1|.|.|TRBJ1-1
TGCAGTGCTGGGGGGATCAACAGGAACACTGAAGCTTTCTTT
CSAGGINRNTEAFF
>TRBV5-6|.|.|TRBJ2-3
TGTGCCAGCAGCCCCCCCCGGGACACAGATACGCAGTATTTT
CASSPPRDTDTQYF
>TRBV15|many|.|TRBJ2-5
TGTGCCACCAGCAGATCAACGGACTTTCGAGAGACCCAGTACTTC
CATSRSTDFRETQYF
>TRBV6-1|.|TRBD1|TRBJ1-5
TGTGCCAGCAGCTTTCCCTTGGACAGGACTAGCAATCAGCCCCAGCATTTT
CASSFPLDRTSNQPQHF
>TRBV7-9|.|TRBD1|TRBJ1-4
TGTGCCAGCACCCCGTGGGACAGGGGGCGACATGAAAAACTGTTTTTT
CASTPWDRGRHEKLFF
>TRBV7-9|.|TRBD1|TRBJ2-1
TGTGCCAGCAGGCCCAGACAGGGGGGCTATTACAATGTGCAGTTCTTC
CASRPRQGGYYNVQFF
>TRBV12-3/TRBV12-4|many|.|TRBJ2-5
TGTGCCAGCAGTTCTCATCCAGCGACTCTCGGCCAAGAGACCCAGTACTTC
CASSSHPATLGQETQYF
>TRBV6-1|few|TRBD1|TRBJ1-5
TGTGCCAGCAGGAGCGACAGGGGGAACAATCAGCCCCAGCATTTT
CASRSDRGNNQPQHF
>TRBV7-9|many|.|TRBJ1-1
TGTGCCAGCAGCCCCGTCACTCCAGGGTGGGCTGAAGCTTTCTTT
CASSPVTPGWAEAFF
>TRBV28|few|TRBD1|TRBJ2-1
TGTGCCAGCAGGTCGGGACAGGGGGACAATGAGCAGTTCTTC
CASRSGQGDNEQFF
>TRBV6-6|many|.|TRBJ2-1
TGTGCCAGCAGTTTACCCAGCTGGAATGAGCAGTTCTTC
CASSLPSWNEQFF
>TRBV5-1|few|.|TRBJ2-5
TGCGCCAGCAGCCCGGCAGACTCGGGGGAGACCCAGTACTTC
CASSPADSGETQYF
>TRBV6-2/TRBV6-3|many|.|TRBJ2-3
TGTGCCAGCAGTTATGCAGGGCCCACAGATACGCAGTATTTT
CASSYAGPTDTQYF
>TRBV11-1|.|TRBD2|TRBJ2-1
TGTGCCAGCAGCTTAGAGATTTTGCGGGGGGCCTGGTACAATGAGCAGTTCTTC
CASSLEILRGAWYNEQFF